This TCR beta chain was observed in a study of T cells in tumors after PD-1 blockade. For the study at large: Daily vismodegib 150 mg continued in a subset of anti-PD-1-treated patients.

V was cut by 0 bases and J by 5 bases, with 13 bases left in between. CDR1 is GTSNPN, CDR2 SVGIG, per germline (reference sequence). The CDR3 extends over 14 amino acids. Clones were read by immunoSEQ multiplex PCR, and TCRdb kept only the in-frame ones, dropping some. The sample lists about 13,000 clones, 63% occurring once. This chain links TRBV30 with TRBJ2-5; possibly TRBD2 for D (6 bases). The receptor was derived from a human donor with cutaneous squamous cell carcinoma. The sample in question was tumor tissue, obtained before anti-PD-1 treatment. The CDR3 sequence: CAWSVMAGRETQYF. CDR3 DNA sequence: TGTGCCTGGAGTGTCATGGCGGGGAGGGAGACCCAGTACTTC.